This entry concerns a single TCR beta chain. What it binds is not known. This sample is drawn from a study of STAT3 mutations in large granular lymphocyte leukemia. The CDR3 consists of 15 residues. CDR1 is SGHKS and CDR2 is YYEKEE in the germline V gene (reference sequence). Losses at the gene ends were 2 bases for V and 2 bases for J; bases not matched to a gene: 6. Measured with immunoSEQ multiplex PCR; TCRdb has only the in-frame clones, and not every one. The table shows some 5,900 clones, with 88% occurring only once. Study-wide points: Every T-LGLL patient had at least one immunodominant TCRbeta clonotype.

The source material was PBMCs. The sequence came from a human donor with T large granular lymphocyte leukemia. Some clones in this sample may be carry-over from other donors' samples. The V gene is TRBV5-5, the J gene TRBJ2-7; TRBD1 matches at 8 bases. CDR3 DNA: TGTGCCAGCAGCTTTTCGGCAGGGGGCCCCTACGAGCAGTACTTC. It encodes CASSFSAGGPYEQYF.